The TCR beta chain under discussion was sequenced for a study of OX40 agonist ivuxolimab in advanced cancers. Study background: Patients with hepatocellular carcinoma, melanoma, renal cell or head and neck cancer made up the dose-escalation patients.

Study conclusions and caveats: On average, CD8+ T cells showed a greater number of expanded clones than CD4+.

On this clone: Antigen specificity is unknown.

Using immunoSEQ multiplex PCR, the repertoire was profiled, and TCRdb retains in-frame clones only, with some absent. The sample lists roughly 100,000 clones, 84% occurring once. The clonotype was recovered from an adult with an advanced solid tumor such as melanoma, head and neck, liver or kidney cancer. The material sequenced was CD4+ or CD8+ T cells sorted from blood, taken in a trial of the OX40 agonist ivuxolimab.

This CDR3 reads CASSPPLNTDTQYF. The CDR3 nucleotides are TGTGCCAGCAGCCCCCCCCTAAACACAGATACGCAGTATTTT. The rearrangement uses TRBV9 and TRBJ2-3; D not certain. The V gene lost 4 bases and the J gene lost 2 bases, with 11 bases spanning the gap. Germline loops: CDR1 SGDLS, CDR2 YYNGEE. This CDR3 is built from 14 residues.